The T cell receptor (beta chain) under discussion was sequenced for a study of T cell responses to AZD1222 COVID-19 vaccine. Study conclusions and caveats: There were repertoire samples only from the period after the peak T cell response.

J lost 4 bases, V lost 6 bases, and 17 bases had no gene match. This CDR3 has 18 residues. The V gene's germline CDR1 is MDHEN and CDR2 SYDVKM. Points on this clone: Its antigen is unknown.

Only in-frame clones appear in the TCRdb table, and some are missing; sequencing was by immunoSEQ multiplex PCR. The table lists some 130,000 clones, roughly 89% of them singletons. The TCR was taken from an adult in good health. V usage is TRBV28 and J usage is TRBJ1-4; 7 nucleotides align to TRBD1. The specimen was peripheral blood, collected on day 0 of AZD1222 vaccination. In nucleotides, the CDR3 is TGTGCCAGCAGCCCCCCAGGGGGAGGGAATTGGGGTAATGAAAAACTGTTTTTT. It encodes CASSPPGGGNWGNEKLFF.